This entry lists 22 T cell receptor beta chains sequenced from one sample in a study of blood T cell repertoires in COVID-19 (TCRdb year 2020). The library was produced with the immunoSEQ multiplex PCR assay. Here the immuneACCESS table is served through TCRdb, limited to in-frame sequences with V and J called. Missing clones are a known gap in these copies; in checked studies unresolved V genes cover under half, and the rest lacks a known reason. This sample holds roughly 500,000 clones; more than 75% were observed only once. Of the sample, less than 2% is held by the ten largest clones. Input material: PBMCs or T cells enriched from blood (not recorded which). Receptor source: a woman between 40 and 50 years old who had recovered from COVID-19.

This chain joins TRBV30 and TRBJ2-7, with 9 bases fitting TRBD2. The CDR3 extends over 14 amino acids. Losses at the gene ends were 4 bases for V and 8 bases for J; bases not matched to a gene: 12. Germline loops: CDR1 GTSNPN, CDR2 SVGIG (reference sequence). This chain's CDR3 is CAWIGTGLAVQQYF. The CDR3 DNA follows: TGTGCCTGGATTGGCACGGGACTAGCCGTTCAGCAGTACTTC.

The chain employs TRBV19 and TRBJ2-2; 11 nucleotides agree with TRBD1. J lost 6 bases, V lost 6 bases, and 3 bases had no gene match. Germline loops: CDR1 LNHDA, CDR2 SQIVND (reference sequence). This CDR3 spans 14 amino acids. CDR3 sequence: CASSGQGAAGELFF. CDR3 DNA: TGTGCCAGTAGCGGACAGGGGGCCGCCGGGGAGCTGTTTTTT.

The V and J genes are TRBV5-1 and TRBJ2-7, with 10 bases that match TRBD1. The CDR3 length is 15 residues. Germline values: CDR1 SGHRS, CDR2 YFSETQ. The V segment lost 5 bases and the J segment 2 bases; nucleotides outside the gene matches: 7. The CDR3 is CASSISGQGAYEQYF. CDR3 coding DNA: TGCGCCAGCAGTATTTCCGGACAGGGGGCCTACGAGCAGTACTTC.

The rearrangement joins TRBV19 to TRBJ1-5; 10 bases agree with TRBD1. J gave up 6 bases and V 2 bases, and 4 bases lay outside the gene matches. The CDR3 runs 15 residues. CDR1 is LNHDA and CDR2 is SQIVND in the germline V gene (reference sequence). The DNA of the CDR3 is TGTGCCAGTAGTATATATTGGGACAGGGGTCAGCCCCAGCATTTT. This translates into CASSIYWDRGQPQHF. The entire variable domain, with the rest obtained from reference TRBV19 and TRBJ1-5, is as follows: DGGITQSPKYLFRKEGQNVTLSCEQNLNHDAMYWYRQDPGQGLRLIYYSQIVNDFQKGDIAEGYSVSREKKESFPLTVTSAQKNPTAFYLCASSIYWDRGQPQHFGDGTRLSIL.

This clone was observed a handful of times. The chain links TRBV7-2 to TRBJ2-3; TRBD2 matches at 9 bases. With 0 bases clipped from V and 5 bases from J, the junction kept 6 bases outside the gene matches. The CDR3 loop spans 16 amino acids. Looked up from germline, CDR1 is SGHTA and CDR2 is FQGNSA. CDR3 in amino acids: CASSLAASGTGDTQYF. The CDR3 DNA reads TGTGCCAGCAGCTTAGCGGCTAGCGGGACCGGAGATACGCAGTATTTT.

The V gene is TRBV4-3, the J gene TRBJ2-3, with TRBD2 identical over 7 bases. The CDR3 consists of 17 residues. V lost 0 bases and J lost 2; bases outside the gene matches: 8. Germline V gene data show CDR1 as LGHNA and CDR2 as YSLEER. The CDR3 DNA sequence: TGCGCCAGCAGCCAAGATCCCAGCGGGGCCTTCACAGATACGCAGTATTTT. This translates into CASSQDPSGAFTDTQYF.

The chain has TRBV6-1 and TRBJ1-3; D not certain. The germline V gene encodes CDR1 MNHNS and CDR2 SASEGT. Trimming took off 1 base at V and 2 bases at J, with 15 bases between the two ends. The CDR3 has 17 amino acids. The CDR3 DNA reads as TGTGCCAGCAGTGAAGTTCAGGTGAAGGAGGCTGGAAACACCATATATTTT. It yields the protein CASSEVQVKEAGNTIYF.

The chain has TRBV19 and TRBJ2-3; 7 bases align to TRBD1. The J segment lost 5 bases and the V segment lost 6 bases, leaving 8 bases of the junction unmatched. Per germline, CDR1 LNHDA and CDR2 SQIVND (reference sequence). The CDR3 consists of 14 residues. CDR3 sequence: CASRPTGNGDTQYF. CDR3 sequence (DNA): TGTGCCAGTAGGCCGACAGGGAATGGAGATACGCAGTATTTT.

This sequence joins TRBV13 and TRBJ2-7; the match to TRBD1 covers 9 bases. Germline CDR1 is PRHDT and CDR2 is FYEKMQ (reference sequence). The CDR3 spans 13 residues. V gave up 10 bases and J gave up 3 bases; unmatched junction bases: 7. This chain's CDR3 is CATWGQGNYEQYF. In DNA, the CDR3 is TGTGCCACCTGGGGACAGGGCAACTACGAGCAGTACTTC.

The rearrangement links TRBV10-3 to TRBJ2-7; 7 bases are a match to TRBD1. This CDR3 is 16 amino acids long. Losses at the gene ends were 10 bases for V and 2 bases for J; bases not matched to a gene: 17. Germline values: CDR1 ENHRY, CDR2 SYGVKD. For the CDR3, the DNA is TGTGCCACCCAAACCCCCGACAGGGATTTTACCTACGAGCAGTACTTC. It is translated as CATQTPDRDFTYEQYF.

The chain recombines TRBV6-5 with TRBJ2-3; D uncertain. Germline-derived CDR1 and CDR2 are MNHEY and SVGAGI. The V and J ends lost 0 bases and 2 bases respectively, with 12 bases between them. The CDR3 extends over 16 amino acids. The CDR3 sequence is CASSYSFPTPTDTQYF. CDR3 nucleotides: TGTGCCAGCAGTTACTCTTTCCCAACACCCACAGATACGCAGTATTTT.

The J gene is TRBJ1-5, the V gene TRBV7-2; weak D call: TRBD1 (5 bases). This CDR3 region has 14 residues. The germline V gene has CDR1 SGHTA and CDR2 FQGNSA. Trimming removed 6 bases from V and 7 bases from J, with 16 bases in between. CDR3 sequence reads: CASSSGGAGQPQHF. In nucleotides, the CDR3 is TGTGCCAGCAGTTCTGGTGGGGCTGGACAGCCCCAGCATTTT.

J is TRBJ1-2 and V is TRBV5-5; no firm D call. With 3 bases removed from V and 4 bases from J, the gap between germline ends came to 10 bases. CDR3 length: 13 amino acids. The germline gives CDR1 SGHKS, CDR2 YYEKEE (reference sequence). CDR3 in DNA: TGTGCCAGCAGCTACGGAGGAGGCTATGGCTACACCTTC. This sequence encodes CASSYGGGYGYTF. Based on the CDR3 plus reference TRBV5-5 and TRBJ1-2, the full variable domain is DAGVTQSPTHLIKTRGQQVTLRCSPISGHKSVSWYQQVLGQGPQFIFQYYEKEERGRGNFPDRFSARQFPNYSSELNVNALLLGDSALYLCASSYGGGYGYTFGSGTRLTVV.

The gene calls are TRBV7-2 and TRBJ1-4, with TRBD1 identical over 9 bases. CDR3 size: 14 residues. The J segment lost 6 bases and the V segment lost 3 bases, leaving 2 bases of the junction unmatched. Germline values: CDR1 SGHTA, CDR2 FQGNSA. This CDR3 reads CASSLRQGDEKLFF. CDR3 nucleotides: TGTGCCAGCAGCTTGCGACAGGGGGATGAAAAACTGTTTTTT. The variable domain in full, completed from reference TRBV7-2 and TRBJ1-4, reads GAGVSQSPSNKVTEKGKDVELRCDPISGHTALYWYRQSLGQGLEFLIYFQGNSAPDKSGLPSDRFSAERTGGSVSTLTIQRTQQEDSAVYLCASSLRQGDEKLFFGSGTQLSVL.

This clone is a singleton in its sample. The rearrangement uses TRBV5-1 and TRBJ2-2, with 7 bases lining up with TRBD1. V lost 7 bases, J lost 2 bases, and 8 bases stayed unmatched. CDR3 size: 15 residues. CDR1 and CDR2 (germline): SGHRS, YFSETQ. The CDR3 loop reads CASGTGQTNTGELFF. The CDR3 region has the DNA TGCGCCAGCGGCACGGGACAGACAAACACCGGGGAGCTGTTTTTT.

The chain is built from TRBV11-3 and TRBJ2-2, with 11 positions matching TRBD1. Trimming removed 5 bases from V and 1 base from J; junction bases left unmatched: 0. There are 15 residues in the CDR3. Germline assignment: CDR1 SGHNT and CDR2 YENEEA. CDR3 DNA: TGTGCCAGCAGCGGGACAGGGGGGAACACCGGGGAGCTGTTTTTT. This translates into CASSGTGGNTGELFF.

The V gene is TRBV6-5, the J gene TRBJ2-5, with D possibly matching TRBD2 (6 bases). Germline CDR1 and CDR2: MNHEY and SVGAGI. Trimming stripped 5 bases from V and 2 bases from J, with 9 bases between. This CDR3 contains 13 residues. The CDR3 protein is CASSLATQETQYF. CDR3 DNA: TGTGCCAGCAGTCTAGCGACGCAAGAGACCCAGTACTTC.

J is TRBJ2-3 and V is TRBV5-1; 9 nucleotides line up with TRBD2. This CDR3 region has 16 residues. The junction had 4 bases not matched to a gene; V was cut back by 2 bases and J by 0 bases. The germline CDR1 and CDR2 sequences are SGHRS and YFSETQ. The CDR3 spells CASSFPLAGSTDTQYF. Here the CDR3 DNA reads TGCGCCAGCAGCTTCCCGCTAGCGGGGAGCACAGATACGCAGTATTTT.

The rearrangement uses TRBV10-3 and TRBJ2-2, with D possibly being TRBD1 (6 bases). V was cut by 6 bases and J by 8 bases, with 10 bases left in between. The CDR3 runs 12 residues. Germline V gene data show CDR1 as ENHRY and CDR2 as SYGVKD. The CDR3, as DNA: TGTGCCATCAGCACAGGGTCAGGGGAGCTGTTTTTT. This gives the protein CAISTGSGELFF.

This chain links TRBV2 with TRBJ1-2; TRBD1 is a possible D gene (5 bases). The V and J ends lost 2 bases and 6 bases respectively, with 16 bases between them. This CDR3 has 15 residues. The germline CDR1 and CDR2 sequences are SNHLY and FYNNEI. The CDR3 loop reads CASSEQGALSDGYTF. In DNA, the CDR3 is TGTGCCAGCAGTGAACAGGGCGCTCTTTCGGATGGCTACACCTTC. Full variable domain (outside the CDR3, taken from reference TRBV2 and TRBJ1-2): EPEVTQTPSHQVTQMGQEVILRCVPISNHLYFYWYRQILGQKVEFLVSFYNNEISEKSEIFDDQFSVERPDGSNFTLKIRSTKLEDSAMYFCASSEQGALSDGYTFGSGTRLTVV.

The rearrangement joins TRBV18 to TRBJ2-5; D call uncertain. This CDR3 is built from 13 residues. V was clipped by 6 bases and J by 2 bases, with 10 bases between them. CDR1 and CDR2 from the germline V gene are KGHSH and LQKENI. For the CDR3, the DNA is TGTGCCAGCTCCCCCCCATTTCAAGAGACCCAGTACTTC. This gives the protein CASSPPFQETQYF.

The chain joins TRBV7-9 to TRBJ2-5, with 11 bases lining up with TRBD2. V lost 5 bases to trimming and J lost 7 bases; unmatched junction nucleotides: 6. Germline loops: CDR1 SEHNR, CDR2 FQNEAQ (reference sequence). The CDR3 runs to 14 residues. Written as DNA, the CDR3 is TGTGCCAGCAGCCTACTCGGGACTAGCGGGACCCAGTACTTC. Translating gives CASSLLGTSGTQYF. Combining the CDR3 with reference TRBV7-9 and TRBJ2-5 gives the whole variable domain DTGVSQNPRHKITKRGQNVTFRCDPISEHNRLYWYRQTLGQGPEFLTYFQNEAQLEKSRLLSDRFSAERPKGSFSTLEIQRTEQGDSAMYLCASSLLGTSGTQYFGPGTRLLVL.